This is a list of T cell receptor beta chains from one sample in a study of technical replicates of blood from four donors. Sequencing was performed with immunoSEQ multiplex PCR; in TCRdb, only in-frame clones are kept and a portion is missing. This table holds under 85,000 clones, more than 90% found once. Sequencing input: T cells isolated from PBMCs. Receptor source: a human donor in good health. Both conserved end residues are part of each CDR3. D genes are given only for firm matches. Expanded clones are given a class, and other clones once, few, many or no size at all.

clone size: -; D gene: -; V gene: TRBV5-4; J gene: TRBJ2-2; CDR3 length: 14; CDR3 DNA: TGTGCCAGCAGCAGACTAGAGAACACCGGGGAGCTGTTTTTT; CDR3 protein: CASSRLENTGELFF
clone size: -; D gene: TRBD1; V gene: TRBV6-1; J gene: TRBJ1-2; CDR3 length: 14; CDR3 DNA: TGTGCCAGCAGTGAAAGGGACAGGGGGTATGGCTACACCTTC; CDR3 protein: CASSERDRGYGYTF
clone size: -; D gene: TRBD1; V gene: TRBV6-5; J gene: TRBJ1-2; CDR3 length: 14; CDR3 DNA: TGTGCCAGCAGTTATCTGACAGGGAACTATGGCTACACCTTC; CDR3 protein: CASSYLTGNYGYTF
clone size: -; D gene: -; V gene: TRBV5-6; J gene: TRBJ2-1; CDR3 length: 14; CDR3 DNA: TGTGCCAGCAGCACGAGTTTCCAGGGCAATGAGCAGTTCTTC; CDR3 protein: CASSTSFQGNEQFF
clone size: -; D gene: -; V gene: TRBV30; J gene: TRBJ2-1; CDR3 length: 14; CDR3 DNA: TGTGCCTGGAGGGGGTTTAAAGGGAGGAATGAGCAGTTCTTC; CDR3 protein: CAWRGFKGRNEQFF
clone size: few; D gene: -; V gene: TRBV2; J gene: TRBJ1-2; CDR3 length: 13; CDR3 DNA: TGTGCCAGCAGGGTAGAATTTAACTATGGCTACACCTTC; CDR3 protein: CASRVEFNYGYTF
clone size: once; D gene: TRBD2; V gene: TRBV10-2; J gene: TRBJ2-3; CDR3 length: 17; CDR3 DNA: TGCGCCAGCAGCCCCCGCTCTAGCGGGGCGGGGACAGATACGCAGTATTTT; CDR3 protein: CASSPRSSGAGTDTQYF
clone size: -; D gene: -; V gene: TRBV9; J gene: TRBJ2-5; CDR3 length: 15; CDR3 DNA: TGTGCCAGCAGCCCTCACCCGGGGGACGGGGAGACCCAGTACTTC; CDR3 protein: CASSPHPGDGETQYF
clone size: -; D gene: -; V gene: TRBV5-4; J gene: TRBJ1-2; CDR3 length: 14; CDR3 DNA: TGTGCCAGCAGCCAACAGGGCTCCCTGTTCGGCTACACCTTC; CDR3 protein: CASSQQGSLFGYTF
clone size: -; D gene: -; V gene: TRBV2; J gene: TRBJ1-2; CDR3 length: 11; CDR3 DNA: TGTGCCAGCACCCGGGTAGGCGGCTACACCTTC; CDR3 protein: CASTRVGGYTF
clone size: -; D gene: TRBD2; V gene: TRBV9; J gene: TRBJ2-2; CDR3 length: 15; CDR3 DNA: TGTGCCAGCAGCGTTCTAGCGGGAGGCCCCGGGGAGCTGTTTTTT; CDR3 protein: CASSVLAGGPGELFF
clone size: -; D gene: TRBD2; V gene: TRBV27; J gene: TRBJ2-7; CDR3 length: 16; CDR3 DNA: TGTGCCAGCAGCGGACTAGCGGGATCACCTTCCTACGAGCAGTACTTC; CDR3 protein: CASSGLAGSPSYEQYF
clone size: -; D gene: -; V gene: TRBV6-1; J gene: TRBJ1-1; CDR3 length: 10; CDR3 DNA: TGTGCCAGCAGTGATTTCTCAGCTTTCTTT; CDR3 protein: CASSDFSAFF
clone size: -; D gene: -; V gene: TRBV30; J gene: TRBJ2-3; CDR3 length: 19; CDR3 DNA: TGTGCCTGGAGCGAACCCCGCCGCGCACTAGAAGTAAGCACAGATACGCAGTATTTT; CDR3 protein: CAWSEPRRALEVSTDTQYF
clone size: -; D gene: TRBD1; V gene: TRBV19; J gene: TRBJ2-7; CDR3 length: 13; CDR3 DNA: TGTGCCAGTCGACCGGGACAGTCCTACGAGCAGTACTTC; CDR3 protein: CASRPGQSYEQYF
clone size: once; D gene: TRBD1; V gene: TRBV18; J gene: TRBJ1-5; CDR3 length: 14; CDR3 DNA: TGTGCCAGCTCATCGACAGGGTTTAATCAGCCCCAGCATTTT; CDR3 protein: CASSSTGFNQPQHF
clone size: -; D gene: TRBD1; V gene: TRBV5-6; J gene: TRBJ2-5; CDR3 length: 16; CDR3 DNA: TGTGCCAGCAGCTCTACGACAGGGACGATACAAGAGACCCAGTACTTC; CDR3 protein: CASSSTTGTIQETQYF
clone size: -; D gene: -; V gene: TRBV6-6; J gene: TRBJ2-2; CDR3 length: 12; CDR3 DNA: TGTGCCAGCAGTTACTTAGCCGGGGAGCTGTTTTTT; CDR3 protein: CASSYLAGELFF
clone size: -; D gene: -; V gene: TRBV20-1; J gene: TRBJ1-2; CDR3 length: 10; CDR3 DNA: TGCAGTGCTAGGGCGGATGGCTACACCTTC; CDR3 protein: CSARADGYTF
clone size: -; D gene: TRBD1; V gene: TRBV4-2; J gene: TRBJ1-5; CDR3 length: 14; CDR3 DNA: TGTGCCAGCAGTGACGGGACAGTCAATCAGCCCCAGCATTTT; CDR3 protein: CASSDGTVNQPQHF
clone size: -; D gene: -; V gene: TRBV7-2; J gene: TRBJ2-5; CDR3 length: 16; CDR3 DNA: TGTGCCAGCAGCTTAACTCGTTTGGGGCCGGGAGAGACCCAGTACTTC; CDR3 protein: CASSLTRLGPGETQYF
clone size: once; D gene: TRBD1; V gene: TRBV13; J gene: TRBJ1-5; CDR3 length: 14; CDR3 DNA: TGTGCCAGCAGCTTAGGGACAGGGTTCCAGCCCCAGCATTTT; CDR3 protein: CASSLGTGFQPQHF